These T cell receptor beta chains were read from a single sample in a study of blood T cell repertoires in COVID-19. Profiling relied on immunoSEQ multiplex PCR, and the TCRdb table lists in-frame clones only, not all of them. The sample includes about 300,000 clones, around 89% of them seen just once. Sequences were obtained from peripheral blood. The receptors were gathered from a woman between 50 and 59 years old with COVID-19, enrolled during active disease. Both conserved end residues are part of each CDR3. The order of the fields is D gene, clone size, J gene, V gene, CDR3 protein, CDR3 DNA. The D gene is left open where the match is weak. Only part of the rows carry a size: once, few, many, or a class if the clone is expanded.

d_call: .
clone_size: once
j_call: TRBJ2-5
v_call: TRBV2
cdr3_aa: CAGSFGGSQETQYF
cdr3_nt: TGTGCCGGATCCTTTGGGGGGTCACAAGAGACCCAGTACTTC

d_call: TRBD2
clone_size: .
j_call: TRBJ2-3
v_call: TRBV24-1
cdr3_aa: CATREVGTDTQYF
cdr3_nt: TGTGCCACGCGGGAGGTCGGCACAGATACGCAGTATTTT

d_call: .
clone_size: .
j_call: TRBJ1-4
v_call: TRBV4-3
cdr3_aa: CASSQDLLASASEKLFF
cdr3_nt: TGCGCCAGCAGCCAAGATCTCCTGGCATCCGCAAGTGAAAAACTGTTTTTT

d_call: .
clone_size: .
j_call: TRBJ2-1
v_call: TRBV5-1
cdr3_aa: CASSLWGGGEVLYNEQFF
cdr3_nt: TGCGCCAGCAGCTTGTGGGGGGGCGGAGAGGTTTTGTACAATGAGCAGTTCTTC

d_call: .
clone_size: .
j_call: TRBJ1-1
v_call: TRBV5-6
cdr3_aa: CASSLFPGNTEAFF
cdr3_nt: TGTGCCAGCAGCTTATTCCCCGGGAACACTGAAGCTTTCTTT

d_call: .
clone_size: .
j_call: TRBJ2-7
v_call: TRBV5-1
cdr3_aa: CASSLAGGGYEQYF
cdr3_nt: TGCGCCAGCAGCTTGGCCGGCGGTGGGTACGAGCAGTACTTC

d_call: .
clone_size: .
j_call: TRBJ2-1
v_call: TRBV19
cdr3_aa: CASSPSPSSYNEQFF
cdr3_nt: TGTGCCAGTAGTCCGTCCCCTAGCTCCTACAATGAGCAGTTCTTC

d_call: .
clone_size: once
j_call: TRBJ2-1
v_call: TRBV18
cdr3_aa: CASSPPLSSYNEQFF
cdr3_nt: TGTGCCAGCTCACCGCCGCTAAGCTCCTACAATGAGCAGTTCTTC

d_call: .
clone_size: .
j_call: TRBJ2-1
v_call: TRBV6-5
cdr3_aa: CASSYSKGNEQFF
cdr3_nt: TGTGCCAGCAGTTACTCGAAGGGGAATGAGCAGTTCTTC

d_call: .
clone_size: .
j_call: TRBJ2-3
v_call: TRBV29-1
cdr3_aa: CSVVVTVDTQYF
cdr3_nt: TGCAGCGTTGTTGTAACTGTGGATACGCAGTATTTT

d_call: TRBD1
clone_size: .
j_call: TRBJ1-5
v_call: TRBV7-6
cdr3_aa: CASSPDRDQPQHF
cdr3_nt: TGTGCCAGCAGCCCCGACAGGGATCAGCCCCAGCATTTT

d_call: TRBD2
clone_size: .
j_call: TRBJ2-1
v_call: TRBV5-1
cdr3_aa: CASSPLGSSGYNEQFF
cdr3_nt: TGCGCCAGCAGCCCGTTGGGCTCTAGCGGATACAATGAGCAGTTCTTC

d_call: .
clone_size: once
j_call: TRBJ2-7
v_call: TRBV18
cdr3_aa: CASSPKTGTSEQYF
cdr3_nt: TGTGCCAGCTCACCCAAAACAGGGACGAGTGAGCAGTACTTC

d_call: .
clone_size: .
j_call: TRBJ1-1
v_call: TRBV5-1
cdr3_aa: CASSLRRGGNTEAFF
cdr3_nt: TGCGCCAGCAGCTTGCGCCGGGGAGGGAACACTGAAGCTTTCTTT

d_call: .
clone_size: .
j_call: TRBJ1-2
v_call: TRBV30
cdr3_aa: CAQVTKPGYGYTF
cdr3_nt: TGTGCGCAGGTGACAAAGCCTGGATATGGCTACACCTTC

d_call: TRBD1
clone_size: .
j_call: TRBJ1-5
v_call: TRBV27
cdr3_aa: CASSTIRDRGVLSNQPQHF
cdr3_nt: TGTGCCAGCAGTACAATCCGGGACAGGGGTGTCTTGAGCAATCAGCCCCAGCATTTT

d_call: TRBD1
clone_size: .
j_call: TRBJ2-7
v_call: TRBV7-2
cdr3_aa: CASSRDRGYEQYF
cdr3_nt: TGTGCCAGCAGCCGGGACAGGGGCTACGAGCAGTACTTC

d_call: .
clone_size: .
j_call: TRBJ2-7
v_call: TRBV5-4
cdr3_aa: CASSLTRTGSEQYF
cdr3_nt: TGTGCCAGCAGTCTCACCCGAACAGGGTCCGAGCAGTACTTC

d_call: TRBD2
clone_size: .
j_call: TRBJ2-2
v_call: TRBV15
cdr3_aa: CATSRAPGGTTGELFF
cdr3_nt: TGTGCCACCAGCAGAGCCCCGGGAGGGACGACCGGGGAGCTGTTTTTT

d_call: TRBD2
clone_size: .
j_call: TRBJ2-3
v_call: TRBV4-1
cdr3_aa: CASSQLGLAGAPTDTQYF
cdr3_nt: TGCGCCAGCAGCCAACTGGGACTAGCGGGAGCCCCCACAGATACGCAGTATTTT

d_call: TRBD1
clone_size: .
j_call: TRBJ2-3
v_call: TRBV6-4
cdr3_aa: CASSVGTGGADTQYF
cdr3_nt: TGTGCCAGCAGCGTCGGGACAGGGGGCGCAGATACGCAGTATTTT

d_call: TRBD1
clone_size: .
j_call: TRBJ1-4
v_call: TRBV3-1/TRBV3-2
cdr3_aa: CASSLRRTGYGEKLFF
cdr3_nt: TGTGCCAGCAGCCTCAGACGGACAGGGTATGGTGAAAAACTGTTTTTT

d_call: TRBD2
clone_size: .
j_call: TRBJ2-7
v_call: TRBV20-1
cdr3_aa: CSASSASGNAYEQYF
cdr3_nt: TGCAGTGCTAGTTCGGCTAGCGGGAACGCCTACGAGCAGTACTTC

d_call: .
clone_size: .
j_call: TRBJ1-6
v_call: TRBV15
cdr3_aa: CATSRDTGSNSPLHF
cdr3_nt: TGTGCCACCAGCAGAGATACAGGGTCCAATTCACCCCTCCACTTT

d_call: TRBD2
clone_size: .
j_call: TRBJ2-3
v_call: TRBV29-1
cdr3_aa: CSVGRWSGRVTDTQYF
cdr3_nt: TGCAGCGTGGGGAGGTGGAGCGGGAGGGTCACAGATACGCAGTATTTT

d_call: TRBD1
clone_size: once
j_call: TRBJ1-2
v_call: TRBV9
cdr3_aa: CASSVFGTGDGYTF
cdr3_nt: TGTGCCAGCAGCGTATTTGGGACAGGGGACGGCTACACCTTC

d_call: .
clone_size: once
j_call: TRBJ2-5
v_call: TRBV11-2
cdr3_aa: CASSLLRVGETQYF
cdr3_nt: TGTGCCAGCAGCTTACTCAGGGTCGGGGAGACCCAGTACTTC

d_call: .
clone_size: .
j_call: TRBJ1-1
v_call: TRBV7-3
cdr3_aa: CASRYNEGEAFF
cdr3_nt: TGTGCCAGCAGATATAACGAGGGTGAAGCTTTCTTT

d_call: .
clone_size: .
j_call: TRBJ1-4
v_call: TRBV29-1
cdr3_aa: CSVFDGTATNEKLFF
cdr3_nt: TGCAGCGTTTTCGACGGAACAGCAACTAATGAAAAACTGTTTTTT

d_call: .
clone_size: .
j_call: TRBJ2-7
v_call: TRBV6-2/TRBV6-3
cdr3_aa: CASSSLAHSYEQYF
cdr3_nt: TGTGCCAGCAGTTCTCTAGCGCACTCCTACGAGCAGTACTTC

d_call: TRBD1
clone_size: .
j_call: TRBJ2-7
v_call: TRBV6-8
cdr3_aa: CASSYGVDRVSSYEQYF
cdr3_nt: TGTGCCAGCAGTTACGGGGTGGACAGGGTTTCCTCCTACGAGCAGTACTTC

d_call: .
clone_size: .
j_call: TRBJ1-2
v_call: TRBV3-1/TRBV3-2
cdr3_aa: CASSQVLRNYGYTF
cdr3_nt: TGTGCCAGCAGCCAGGTACTCAGGAACTATGGCTACACCTTC

d_call: TRBD1
clone_size: .
j_call: TRBJ1-1
v_call: TRBV5-6
cdr3_aa: CASSKLDRGGTEAFF
cdr3_nt: TGTGCCAGCAGCAAACTGGACAGGGGGGGCACTGAAGCTTTCTTT

d_call: .
clone_size: .
j_call: TRBJ1-1
v_call: TRBV15
cdr3_aa: CATSARGGDTEAFF
cdr3_nt: TGTGCCACCAGCGCCCGAGGAGGGGACACTGAAGCTTTCTTT

d_call: .
clone_size: .
j_call: TRBJ2-7
v_call: TRBV19
cdr3_aa: CASSIEGVYEQYF
cdr3_nt: TGTGCCAGTAGTATCGAGGGAGTCTACGAGCAGTACTTC

d_call: .
clone_size: .
j_call: TRBJ1-1
v_call: TRBV18
cdr3_aa: CATNSDRTEAFF
cdr3_nt: TGTGCCACCAACTCTGACAGGACTGAAGCTTTCTTT

d_call: .
clone_size: .
j_call: TRBJ2-6
v_call: TRBV6-2/TRBV6-3
cdr3_aa: CASSYGPGANVLTF
cdr3_nt: TGTGCCAGCAGTTATGGGCCTGGGGCCAACGTCCTGACTTTC

d_call: .
clone_size: .
j_call: TRBJ1-1
v_call: TRBV18
cdr3_aa: CASSPSAGNTEAFF
cdr3_nt: TGTGCCAGCTCACCTAGTGCGGGGAACACTGAAGCTTTCTTT

d_call: .
clone_size: .
j_call: TRBJ2-1
v_call: TRBV7-3
cdr3_aa: CASSLRGTYNEQFF
cdr3_nt: TGTGCCAGCAGCTTAAGAGGGACCTACAATGAGCAGTTCTTC

d_call: .
clone_size: .
j_call: TRBJ2-7
v_call: TRBV5-1
cdr3_aa: CASSPVRVPYYEQYF
cdr3_nt: TGCGCCAGCAGCCCCGTCCGGGTCCCATACTACGAGCAGTACTTC

d_call: TRBD2
clone_size: .
j_call: TRBJ2-1
v_call: TRBV19
cdr3_aa: CASSRTSGSHYEQFF
cdr3_nt: TGTGCCAGTAGTAGGACTAGCGGGAGTCATTACGAACAGTTCTTC

d_call: .
clone_size: .
j_call: TRBJ1-2
v_call: TRBV24-1
cdr3_aa: CATSDLTNYGYTF
cdr3_nt: TGTGCCACCAGTGATTTGACAAACTATGGCTACACCTTC

d_call: TRBD1
clone_size: .
j_call: TRBJ1-2
v_call: TRBV6-5
cdr3_aa: CASILTGELGGYTF
cdr3_nt: TGTGCCAGCATTCTAACAGGGGAGTTGGGTGGCTACACCTTC

d_call: TRBD2
clone_size: .
j_call: TRBJ2-5
v_call: TRBV9
cdr3_aa: CASSVLGAGVETQYF
cdr3_nt: TGTGCCAGCAGCGTCTTAGGAGCGGGAGTAGAGACCCAGTACTTC

d_call: TRBD1
clone_size: .
j_call: TRBJ1-3
v_call: TRBV29-1
cdr3_aa: CSVEGPRQGSVNPGNTIYF
cdr3_nt: TGCAGCGTTGAAGGCCCCCGACAGGGCTCCGTTAATCCTGGAAACACCATATATTTT

d_call: TRBD1
clone_size: .
j_call: TRBJ1-2
v_call: TRBV27
cdr3_aa: CASSFSTGANYGYTF
cdr3_nt: TGTGCCAGCAGTTTTAGCACAGGGGCTAACTATGGCTACACCTTC

d_call: .
clone_size: .
j_call: TRBJ2-7
v_call: TRBV6-1
cdr3_aa: CASSEALGQMGSYEQYF
cdr3_nt: TGTGCCAGCAGTGAAGCGTTGGGTCAAATGGGGAGCTACGAGCAGTACTTC

d_call: .
clone_size: .
j_call: TRBJ2-5
v_call: TRBV18
cdr3_aa: CASSPEQETQYF
cdr3_nt: TGTGCCAGCTCACCCGAGCAAGAGACCCAGTACTTC

d_call: .
clone_size: .
j_call: TRBJ2-3
v_call: TRBV12-5
cdr3_aa: CASGGGAANTDTQYF
cdr3_nt: TGTGCTAGTGGTGGAGGGGCGGCAAACACAGATACGCAGTATTTT

d_call: TRBD2
clone_size: .
j_call: TRBJ2-1
v_call: TRBV2
cdr3_aa: CASSRTSGTSYNEQFF
cdr3_nt: TGTGCCAGCAGTCGGACTAGCGGTACCTCCTACAATGAGCAGTTCTTC

d_call: TRBD2
clone_size: .
j_call: TRBJ2-3
v_call: TRBV5-1
cdr3_aa: CASSFAAVGGTDTQYF
cdr3_nt: TGCGCCAGCAGCTTCGCTGCGGTGGGGGGGACAGATACGCAGTATTTT

d_call: .
clone_size: .
j_call: TRBJ1-5
v_call: TRBV29-1
cdr3_aa: CSVGQVSNQPQHF
cdr3_nt: TGCAGCGTTGGACAGGTTAGCAATCAGCCCCAGCATTTT

d_call: TRBD2
clone_size: .
j_call: TRBJ2-1
v_call: TRBV4-2
cdr3_aa: CASSQGTAGGYNEQFF
cdr3_nt: TGTGCCAGCAGCCAGGGGACCGCGGGAGGGTACAATGAGCAGTTCTTC

d_call: .
clone_size: .
j_call: TRBJ1-5
v_call: TRBV30
cdr3_aa: CAWNAQGFENQPQHF
cdr3_nt: TGTGCCTGGAATGCACAGGGATTCGAGAATCAGCCCCAGCATTTT